Each of the 12 T cell receptor beta chains below was sequenced from the same sample in a study of T cells in Graves' hyperthyroidism and ophthalmopathy. The source material, RNA transcripts, was used to amplify TCR beta CDR3 regions. HTBI primers were used for first-round RT-PCR of the TCR CDR3. MiXCR, applied by TCRdb to the multiplex PCR reads, yields one record per CDR3 protein. The sample yields a few hundred thousand distinct CDR3 sequences, about 14% seen once. What was sequenced was blood. The receptor set was obtained from a woman aged 25-40 years with Graves' ophthalmopathy.

This clonotype has more than one count but fewer than ten. The CDR3 DNA reads TGTGCCAGCATCTCGACCGGGACAGCTAGCACGACAGATCAGCATTTT. Amino acids: CASISTGTASTTDQHF. The chain combines TRBV6-1 with TRBJ1-5; 7 bases line up with TRBD1. Germline CDR1 MNHNS, CDR2 SASEGT. The CDR3 is made up of 16 amino acids. V lost 7 bases, J lost 13 bases, and 22 bases stayed unmatched.

This rearrangement joins TRBV7-3 to TRBJ2-7, with D unresolved. Germline CDR1 reads SGHTA; CDR2 reads FQGTGA. Trimming removed 2 bases at V and 3 bases at J, with 11 bases between. CDR3 size: 14 residues. CDR3 sequence reads: CASSLGRADYEQYF. The CDR3 bases are TGTGCCAGCAGCTTAGGCCGGGCAGACTACGAGCAGTACTTC. Full variable domain (missing parts from reference TRBV7-3 and TRBJ2-7): GAGVSQTPSNKVTEKGKYVELRCDPISGHTALYWYRQSLGQGPEFLIYFQGTGAADDSGLPNDRFFAVRPEGSVSTLKIQRTERGDSAVYLCASSLGRADYEQYFGPGTRLTVT.

This clonotype has at least ten counts. The chain combines TRBV2 with TRBJ1-1; D may be TRBD1 (5 bases). V lost 2 bases and J lost 6, with 13 bases in between. Germline V gives CDR1 SNHLY, CDR2 FYNNEI. The CDR3 consists of 14 residues. This chain's CDR3 is CASSEYGGVAEAFF. The CDR3 DNA reads as TGTGCCAGCAGTGAATACGGGGGAGTAGCTGAAGCTTTCTTT.

Many counts were recorded for this clonotype. The chain joins TRBV5-1 to TRBJ2-3, with D uncertain. Germline loops: CDR1 SGHRS, CDR2 YFSETQ. V was pared by 0 bases and J by 1 base, with 12 bases between. CDR3 length: 16 amino acids. The chain's CDR3 is CASSLVSQAGTDTQYF. The CDR3 DNA sequence: TGCGCCAGCAGCTTGGTTTCCCAAGCTGGCACAGATACGCAGTATTTT.

This clonotype was seen at least ten times. The chain recombines TRBV30 with TRBJ2-5; TRBD2 matches 8 bases. J gave up 4 bases and V 3 bases, and 10 bases lay outside the gene matches. Germline-derived CDR1 and CDR2 are GTSNPN and SVGIG (reference sequence). The CDR3 contains 15 residues. CDR3 sequence (DNA): TGTGCCTGGAGGGAAGCGACTAGCGAGGCAGAGACCCAGTACTTC. It encodes CAWREATSEAETQYF.

This clonotype occurred many times. The rearrangement uses TRBV12-3 or TRBV12-4 and TRBJ2-5; 7 bases match TRBD1. The CDR3 loop spans 14 amino acids. Trimming cost V 2 bases and J 5 bases; bases outside gene matches: 5. The CDR3 loop is CASSLPGQSETQYF. CDR3 DNA sequence: TGTGCCAGCAGTTTACCGGGACAGAGTGAGACCCAGTACTTC.

This clonotype was detected a few times. The J gene is TRBJ2-2, the V gene TRBV9, with 9 bases lining up with TRBD1. CDR3 length: 18 residues. V was pared by 3 bases and J by 1 base, with 10 bases of the junction left unmatched. Germline assignment: CDR1 SGDLS and CDR2 YYNGEE. The DNA for the CDR3 is TGTGCCAGCAGCGCCTGGACAGGGGCGGGGGTGAACACCGGGGAGCTGTTTTTT. This translates into CASSAWTGAGVNTGELFF.

This clonotype has at least ten counts. The chain joins TRBV29-1 to TRBJ1-1; the D gene is possibly TRBD1 (5 bases). Germline V gives CDR1 SQVTM, CDR2 ANQGSEA. V was pared by 5 bases and J by 1 base, with 11 bases between. The CDR3 has 13 residues. In DNA, the CDR3 is TGCAGCGTTCCCGGGACTGCGAACACTGAAGCTTTCTTT. This gives the protein CSVPGTANTEAFF.

This clonotype was seen at least ten times. The chain links TRBV20-1 to TRBJ1-1, with D tentatively TRBD1 (5 bases). There are 17 residues in the CDR3. Germline lookup yields CDR1 DFQATT and CDR2 SNEGSKA (reference sequence). Trimming took off 2 bases at V and 0 bases at J, with 19 bases between the two ends. The CDR3 here is CSARLGAAGTMNTEAFF. The CDR3 nucleotides are TGCAGTGCTAGATTGGGAGCAGCGGGGACTATGAACACTGAAGCTTTCTTT.

At least ten counts were recorded for this clonotype. V is TRBV2 and J is TRBJ2-7; 7 bases fit TRBD2. There are 15 residues in the CDR3. Germline V CDR1 and CDR2: SNHLY, FYNNEI. V shed 6 bases and J 2 bases; nucleotides not matched to a gene: 10. The CDR3 region has the DNA TGTGCCAGCAGCCCCACATGGGAGGGGACCTACGAGCAGTACTTC. Translated, it gives CASSPTWEGTYEQYF. Filled out from reference TRBV2 and TRBJ2-7, the complete variable domain reads EPEVTQTPSHQVTQMGQEVILRCVPISNHLYFYWYRQILGQKVEFLVSFYNNEISEKSEIFDDQFSVERPDGSNFTLKIRSTKLEDSAMYFCASSPTWEGTYEQYFGPGTRLTVT.

Ten or more counts support this clonotype. A read error is possible here, since a much larger clone lies one base away. V and J are TRBV27 and TRBJ2-1; D uncertain. V dropped 6 bases and J dropped 0 bases, with 3 bases sitting between them. Germline V gene sequence: CDR1 MNHEY, CDR2 SMNVEV (reference sequence). The length of the CDR3 is 12 residues. DNA of the CDR3: TGTGCCAGCAGCCGCTCCTACAATGAGCAGTTCTTC. This codes for CASSRSYNEQFF.

Many counts were recorded for this clonotype. J is TRBJ2-7 and V is TRBV10-3; 10 bases fit TRBD1. This CDR3 spans 13 amino acids. Germline V gives CDR1 ENHRY, CDR2 SYGVKD. V shed 7 bases, J shed 4 bases, and the junction held 4 bases outside the gene matches. The CDR3 DNA reads as TGTGCCATCACAGGACAGGGGGAATACGAGCAGTACTTC. It encodes CAITGQGEYEQYF.